This passage covers 12 T cell receptor beta chains from one sample sequenced in a study of T cell repertoires in cytomegalovirus infection. TCRdb reanalysed the reads using MiXCR and keeps one entry per CDR3 protein. This sample has approximately 110,000 distinct CDR3 sequences, with less than 55% found just once. Antigens of these TCRs are unknown. This sample comprised CD8+ T cells from cultured PBMCs, obtained from culture after CMV antigen stimulation. The source is a human donor in good health (CMV status not recorded). Some clones in this sample may be carry-over from other donors' samples.

The chain uses TRBV11-2 and TRBJ2-1, with TRBD1 matching over 7 bases. Germline V gene data show CDR1 as SGHAT and CDR2 as FQNNGV. Germline trimming cut 5 bases from V and 5 bases from J; bases unmatched to any gene: 6. The CDR3 sequence is 14 residues long. In DNA, the CDR3 is TGTGCCAGCAGCCCATATCAGGGGGACAATGAGCAGTTCTTC. Its translation is CASSPYQGDNEQFF.

This clonotype appeared many times. The chain uses TRBV27 and TRBJ1-1; D unclear. The CDR3 is 14 amino acids. Germline-derived CDR1 and CDR2 are MNHEY and SMNVEV (reference sequence). Trimming removed 6 bases from V and 1 base from J, with 12 bases in between. CDR3 coding DNA: TGTGCCAGCAGCCGCGGGGAGGCGAACACTGAAGCTTTCTTT. Translating gives CASSRGEANTEAFF.

This clonotype was recorded at least ten times. J is TRBJ1-5 and V is TRBV12-3 or TRBV12-4; the D is unclear. Deletions cut 3 bases from V and 9 bases from J, with 6 bases between. The CDR3 contains 11 residues. As DNA, the CDR3 is TGTGCCAGCAGTTTTAACGGGCCCCAGCATTTT. Translating gives CASSFNGPQHF.

Ten or more counts support this clonotype. CDR3 sequence reads: CASSSQAYQETQYF. The CDR3 DNA reads as TGTGCCAGCAGCTCACAAGCGTACCAAGAGACCCAGTACTTC. V gene TRBV11-1 combines with J gene TRBJ2-5, with D hard to call. Looked up from germline, CDR1 is SGHAT and CDR2 is FQDESV (reference sequence). V gave up 4 bases and J gave up 0 bases, with 9 bases separating them. The CDR3 loop spans 14 amino acids.

This clonotype was seen a few times. CDR3 coding DNA: TGTGCCAGCAGTTGGGGTGGCGGGGAGCTGTTTTTT. This encodes CASSWGGGELFF. The gene calls are TRBV12-3 or TRBV12-4 and TRBJ2-2; D ambiguous. The CDR3 extends over 12 amino acids. Trimming took 4 bases from V and 7 from J, leaving 7 bases between them.

This clonotype was counted at least ten times. This rearrangement joins TRBV24-1 to TRBJ2-1; D might be TRBD1 (6 bases). V shed 1 base and J shed 7 bases, with 13 bases lying between them. Per germline, CDR1 KGHDR and CDR2 SFDVKD. The CDR3 contains 15 residues. The CDR3 DNA follows: TGTGCCACCAGTGATTTACAGGGTCAGGGGAATGAGCAGTTCTTC. This encodes CATSDLQGQGNEQFF.

The chain uses TRBV12-3 or TRBV12-4 and TRBJ1-2, with 9 nucleotides matching TRBD1. This CDR3 contains 16 residues. The V segment lost 5 bases and the J segment 1 base; nucleotides outside the gene matches: 8. The CDR3 DNA is TGTGCCAGCAGTGCGGACAGGGGCGATTTTAACTATGGCTACACCTTC. It specifies CASSADRGDFNYGYTF.

The chain links TRBV11-1 to TRBJ2-3, with TRBD2 identical over 13 bases. V dropped 4 bases and J dropped 5; count of bases not matched to a gene: 6. The CDR3 totals 16 residues. The germline V gene has CDR1 SGHAT and CDR2 FQDESV (reference sequence). CDR3 sequence reads: CASSSTSGGFRDTQYF. CDR3 nucleotide sequence: TGTGCCAGCAGCTCGACTAGCGGGGGGTTTAGAGATACGCAGTATTTT.

J is TRBJ2-7 and V is TRBV7-9; no reliable D call. This CDR3 has 14 amino acids. Germline loops: CDR1 SEHNR, CDR2 FQNEAQ (reference sequence). Deletions cut 1 base from V and 2 bases from J, with 9 bases between. The CDR3 loop is CASSLVVGAYEQYF. CDR3 coding DNA: TGTGCCAGCAGCTTAGTTGTTGGCGCCTACGAGCAGTACTTC.

The chain couples TRBV19 to TRBJ1-1; 9 bases line up with TRBD1. Germline V gene lookup returns CDR1 LNHDA and CDR2 SQIVND (reference sequence). With V trimmed by 5 bases and J by 3 bases, 7 bases remained unmatched. The CDR3 totals 15 residues. The CDR3 sequence is CASSPGTGIYTEAFF. CDR3 in DNA: TGTGCCAGTAGTCCCGGGACAGGGATCTACACTGAAGCTTTCTTT.

The rearrangement joins TRBV2 to TRBJ2-2; no clear D. This CDR3 is built from 12 residues. V was pared by 11 bases and J by 1 base, with 8 bases between. Germline values: CDR1 SNHLY, CDR2 FYNNEI. CDR3 coding DNA: TGTGCCCTCCGAGGGAACACCGGGGAGCTGTTTTTT. Encoded protein: CALRGNTGELFF.

The V and J genes are TRBV6-1 and TRBJ1-5, with a possible D match to TRBD1 (6 bases). The V end lost 0 bases, the J end lost 0 bases, and 9 bases lay between the germline ends. The CDR3 has 16 amino acids. Germline-derived CDR1 and CDR2 are MNHNS and SASEGT. The CDR3 sequence is CASSEAQGISNQPQHF. The CDR3 coding sequence is TGTGCCAGCAGTGAAGCCCAGGGGATTAGCAATCAGCCCCAGCATTTT.